This T cell receptor (beta chain) was captured by sequencing in a study of CD8 T cells in cerebrospinal fluid in Alzheimer's disease. Study at large: Plate-based nested PCR sequencing and droplet-based sequencing measured CSF T cell clonal expansion.

10X single-cell V(D)J and 5' gene-expression libraries profiled CSF cells. TCRdb processed the 10x single-cell sequencing reads again and assigns one entry to each CDR3 protein, with no DNA. Its listing shows 1,000 or so distinct CDR3 sequences. Turning to this clonotype: As yet, its antigen is unknown.

The study's findings and limits: Compared with controls, mild cognitive impairment or Alzheimer's disease patients showed higher maximum CSF clone percentages.

CDR1 is DFQATT, CDR2 SNEGSKA, per germline (reference sequence). This CDR3 is built from 16 residues. The material sequenced was cerebrospinal fluid. The chain has TRBV20-1 and TRBJ2-3; without DNA, the TCRdb call of TRBD1 cannot be checked. The receptor comes from a human donor with Alzheimer's disease. CDR3 region: CSAPRLGGAGTDTQYF.